This TCR beta chain was identified in a study of blood T cell repertoires in COVID-19. Background on the study: Material from acute and convalescent COVID-19 was sourced from the United States, Italy and Spain. PBMCs, B-cell-depleted T cells, or T cells provided the cDNA or gDNA that made up the material.

The CDR3 sequence is 13 residues long. Trimming left V 2 bases short and J 4 bases short, with 9 bases between. Germline V gives CDR1 GTSNPN, CDR2 SVGIG (reference sequence). Study processing details: Reference gene primer amplification in the assay estimated nucleated cell counts. Assay used: immunoSEQ multiplex PCR; TCRdb lists only in-frame clones, some missing. V, J and clone size derive from that table, while D and trimming were established from the DNA sequence. The sample records around 170,000 clones, just under 80% being singletons. The TCR originated in a man in his sixties or seventies with active or convalescent COVID-19. Material for sequencing was peripheral blood. This chain links TRBV30 with TRBJ1-3; no clear D gene. The CDR3 is CAWSSSLGNTIYF. DNA for the CDR3: TGTGCCTGGAGTTCGTCCCTGGGAAACACCATATATTTT.